One and the same sample provided the 22 T cell receptor beta chains below, sequenced in a study of T cell changes during pregnancy in multiple sclerosis. Data came from immunoSEQ multiplex PCR; TCRdb stores just in-frame clones and leaves some out. The repertoire holds tens of thousands of clones, under 95% seen once, with 1.4% in the top ten. The sequences come from peripheral blood, collected before pregnancy. These receptors were obtained from a female donor with multiple sclerosis, enrolled in a pregnancy study.

J is TRBJ2-6 and V is TRBV29-1; D ambiguous. The CDR3 totals 15 residues. The V and J ends lost 4 bases and 1 base respectively, with 11 bases between them. Germline V lookup: CDR1 SQVTM, CDR2 ANQGSEA. The CDR3 nucleotides read TGCAGCGTTGCACAGATTGAGTCTGGGGCCAACGTCCTGACTTTC. Its translation is CSVAQIESGANVLTF.

The J gene is TRBJ1-1, the V gene TRBV6-6; D remains ambiguous. Trimming pared 7 bases from V and 1 base from J, leaving 10 bases between. Germline CDR1 is MNHNY and CDR2 is SVGAGI (reference sequence). The CDR3 runs to 13 residues. CDR3 nucleotides: TGTGCCAGCACCCGCACGGGGAACACTGAAGCTTTCTTT. Encoded protein: CASTRTGNTEAFF.

V is TRBV6-1 and J is TRBJ1-2; no definite D call. The V end was cut by 8 bases, the J end by 4 bases, with 11 bases between. CDR1 MNHNS and CDR2 SASEGT come from the germline V gene. The CDR3 runs 12 residues. CDR3 loop: CASGEVGYGYTF. The CDR3 DNA reads as TGTGCCAGCGGGGAGGTTGGCTATGGCTACACCTTC.

V gene TRBV7-2 combines with J gene TRBJ2-2; D is possibly TRBD1 (6 bases). Germline assignment: CDR1 SGHTA and CDR2 FQGNSA. The CDR3 has 15 amino acids. V was trimmed by 5 bases and J by 0 bases, leaving 10 bases between them. CDR3 sequence: CASSPKGANTGELFF. The CDR3 region has the DNA TGTGCCAGCAGCCCCAAGGGGGCGAACACCGGGGAGCTGTTTTTT.

V and J are TRBV11-2 and TRBJ1-2; D may be TRBD1 (6 bases). CDR1 is SGHAT and CDR2 is FQNNGV in the germline V gene. The CDR3 covers 13 residues. The V gene lost 4 bases and the J gene lost 0 bases, with 6 bases spanning the gap. CDR3 in DNA: TGTGCCAGCAGCTCAGGGGCTAACTATGGCTACACCTTC. The encoded protein is CASSSGANYGYTF.

This rearrangement joins TRBV6-5 to TRBJ1-2, with 7 bases matching TRBD1. This CDR3 is built from 14 residues. Germline values: CDR1 MNHEY, CDR2 SVGAGI. V was clipped by 4 bases and J by 3 bases; unmatched bases: 5. The CDR3 DNA sequence: TGTGCCAGCAGTTTCCTCGGGACAGACTATGGCTACACCTTC. Translated, it gives CASSFLGTDYGYTF.

This clone came up once. The rearrangement links TRBV9 to TRBJ1-1; 9 bases are shared with TRBD1. V trimming: 3 bases; J trimming: 6 bases; junction bases outside the gene matches: 6. The CDR3 loop spans 14 amino acids. The germline CDR1 and CDR2 sequences are SGDLS and YYNGEE. CDR3 region: CASSATGGSAEAFF. In DNA, the CDR3 is TGTGCCAGCAGCGCCACAGGGGGCAGTGCTGAAGCTTTCTTT. Supplemented by reference TRBV9 and TRBJ1-1, the full variable domain reads DSGVTQTPKHLITATGQRVTLRCSPRSGDLSVYWYQQSLDQGLQFLIQYYNGEERAKGNILERFSAQQFPDLHSELNLSSLELGDSALYFCASSATGGSAEAFFGQGTRLTVV.

The chain carries TRBV19 and TRBJ1-2; D might be TRBD1 (6 bases). Per the germline V gene, CDR1 is LNHDA and CDR2 is SQIVND (reference sequence). There are 13 residues in the CDR3. Trimming took 6 bases from V and 8 from J, leaving 16 bases between them. For the CDR3, the DNA is TGTGCCAGTAGGACAGGCTCGACTATGGGCTACACCTTC. Its translation is CASRTGSTMGYTF.

This clone was seen only once. This chain links TRBV29-1 with TRBJ2-3; TRBD1 matches at 9 bases. This CDR3 is built from 14 residues. Trimming cost V 7 bases and J 4 bases; bases outside gene matches: 9. Per germline, CDR1 SQVTM and CDR2 ANQGSEA. The CDR3 DNA sequence: TGCAGCGAACAGGACAGGGGAGGACCAGATACGCAGTATTTT. Translated, it gives CSEQDRGGPDTQYF.

The V gene is TRBV9, the J gene TRBJ1-5; 7 positions agree with TRBD1. The CDR3 contains 15 residues. J lost 7 bases, V lost 7 bases, and 14 bases had no gene match. CDR1 SGDLS and CDR2 YYNGEE come from the germline V gene. The CDR3 coding sequence is TGTGCCAGCGGCCAAACAGGGGAAGTATACCAGCCCCAGCATTTT. Translated: CASGQTGEVYQPQHF.

The CDR3 DNA reads as TGTGCCAGCAGTTTGTCCTCTAGGGGAGATACGCAGTATTTT. This codes for CASSLSSRGDTQYF. This chain links TRBV28 with TRBJ2-3, with D possibly being TRBD1 (5 bases). Per the germline V gene, CDR1 is MDHEN and CDR2 is SYDVKM. V gave up 3 bases and J gave up 5 bases, with 12 bases separating them. The CDR3 length is 14 residues.

The CDR3 sequence: CASSYQASYEQYF. CDR3 nucleotide sequence: TGTGCCAGCAGCTACCAGGCCTCCTACGAGCAGTACTTC. The chain recombines TRBV27 with TRBJ2-7, with D unclear. V lost 6 bases and J 0 bases, leaving 9 bases between the germline ends. CDR1 is MNHEY, CDR2 SMNVEV, per germline (reference sequence). This CDR3 has 13 residues.

This chain links TRBV6-1 with TRBJ2-7, with 10 bases identical to TRBD1. This CDR3 is 15 amino acids long. V shed 7 bases and J 2 bases; nucleotides not matched to a gene: 8. Germline loops: CDR1 MNHNS, CDR2 SASEGT. DNA for the CDR3: TGTGCCAGCATCACCAGGGACAGGGGAGCCTACGAGCAGTACTTC. It specifies CASITRDRGAYEQYF.

The rearrangement uses TRBV5-4 and TRBJ2-7, with TRBD1 matching over 8 bases. Germline assignment: CDR1 SGHNT and CDR2 YYREEE (reference sequence). The junction had 9 bases not matched to a gene; V was cut back by 5 bases and J by 5 bases. The CDR3 is 14 residues long. The CDR3 loop is CASSPGQGLNEQYF. For the CDR3, the DNA is TGTGCCAGCAGTCCCGGACAGGGTCTCAACGAGCAGTACTTC.

This sequence joins TRBV7-9 and TRBJ1-5; TRBD1 might be the D (5 bases). Germline CDR1 and CDR2: SEHNR and FQNEAQ (reference sequence). V lost 7 bases and J 3 bases, leaving 10 bases between the germline ends. This CDR3 is 13 amino acids long. This CDR3 reads CASNQGFNQPQHF. CDR3 nucleotide sequence: TGTGCCAGCAATCAGGGATTCAATCAGCCCCAGCATTTT.

V and J are TRBV6-4 and TRBJ2-3; 7 bases are a match to TRBD1. The CDR3 is 13 residues long. Trimming cost V 6 bases and J 2 bases; bases outside gene matches: 2. Per the germline V gene, CDR1 is MRHNA and CDR2 is SNTAGT. CDR3 loop: CASSTGDTDTQYF. In DNA, the CDR3 is TGTGCCAGCAGCACAGGGGACACAGATACGCAGTATTTT.

The chain has TRBV6-1 and TRBJ1-2; D may be TRBD1 (6 bases). The CDR3 loop spans 13 amino acids. Trimming removed 8 bases at V and 2 bases at J, with 12 bases between. Germline V gives CDR1 MNHNS, CDR2 SASEGT. Here the CDR3 reads CASRTGTNYGYTF. The CDR3 region has the DNA TGTGCCAGCCGAACAGGGACCAACTATGGCTACACCTTC.

The rearrangement joins TRBV27 to TRBJ1-6; D remains ambiguous. The CDR3 is 15 residues long. Germline lookup yields CDR1 MNHEY and CDR2 SMNVEV (reference sequence). V was cut by 1 base and J by 2 bases, with 6 bases left in between. CDR3 sequence: CASSLYGTYNSPLHF. The CDR3 bases are TGTGCCAGCAGTTTATATGGCACCTATAATTCACCCCTCCACTTT.

The chain couples TRBV7-9 to TRBJ1-1; D is possibly TRBD1 (6 bases). This CDR3 comprises 13 residues. The V end lost 8 bases, the J end lost 3 bases, and 13 bases lay between the germline ends. Germline CDR1 SEHNR, CDR2 FQNEAQ (reference sequence). This CDR3 is CASEGVKDTEAFF. CDR3 DNA: TGTGCCAGCGAGGGGGTGAAGGACACTGAAGCTTTCTTT.

The V and J genes are TRBV7-9 and TRBJ2-5; D is possibly TRBD2 (6 bases). Germline V gives CDR1 SEHNR, CDR2 FQNEAQ (reference sequence). The CDR3 is 15 residues long. The V end lost 7 bases, the J end lost 7 bases, and 22 bases lay between the germline ends. DNA for the CDR3: TGTGCCAGCACCGCCGCGGGGCTACCAACGGGGACCCAGTACTTC. Residues: CASTAAGLPTGTQYF. Supplemented by reference TRBV7-9 and TRBJ2-5, the full variable domain reads DTGVSQNPRHKITKRGQNVTFRCDPISEHNRLYWYRQTLGQGPEFLTYFQNEAQLEKSRLLSDRFSAERPKGSFSTLEIQRTEQGDSAMYLCASTAAGLPTGTQYFGPGTRLLVL.

J is TRBJ1-2 and V is TRBV7-9, with 7 nucleotides matching TRBD1. This CDR3 region has 17 residues. With V trimmed by 4 bases and J by 2 bases, 13 bases remained unmatched. Germline V gene lookup returns CDR1 SEHNR and CDR2 FQNEAQ (reference sequence). CDR3 nucleotide sequence: TGTGCCAGCAGCTCGACAGGGTTGGGCGCACTAAACTATGGCTACACCTTC. This sequence encodes CASSSTGLGALNYGYTF.

The rearrangement links TRBV2 to TRBJ1-2, with D uncertain. This CDR3 is built from 11 residues. The V end lost 8 bases, the J end lost 4 bases, and 8 bases lay between the germline ends. Germline V gives CDR1 SNHLY, CDR2 FYNNEI. CDR3 nucleotide sequence: TGTGCCAGCGTTGGGAGCTATGGCTACACCTTC. Its protein product is CASVGSYGYTF. The full variable domain, completed using reference TRBV2 and TRBJ1-2, is EPEVTQTPSHQVTQMGQEVILRCVPISNHLYFYWYRQILGQKVEFLVSFYNNEISEKSEIFDDQFSVERPDGSNFTLKIRSTKLEDSAMYFCASVGSYGYTFGSGTRLTVV.